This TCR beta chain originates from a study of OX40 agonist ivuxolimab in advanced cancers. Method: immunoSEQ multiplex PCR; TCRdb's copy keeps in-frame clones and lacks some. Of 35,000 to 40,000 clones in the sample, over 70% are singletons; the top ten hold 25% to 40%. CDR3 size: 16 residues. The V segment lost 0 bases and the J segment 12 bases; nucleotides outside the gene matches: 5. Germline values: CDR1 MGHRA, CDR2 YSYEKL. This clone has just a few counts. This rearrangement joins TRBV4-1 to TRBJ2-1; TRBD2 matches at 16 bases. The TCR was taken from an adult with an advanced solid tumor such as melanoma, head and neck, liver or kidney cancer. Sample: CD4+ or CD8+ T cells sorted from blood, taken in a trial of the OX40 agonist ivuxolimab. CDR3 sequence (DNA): TGCGCCAGCAGCCAAGAGGGACTAGCGGGAGGGCGGGGGCAGTTCTTC. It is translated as CASSQEGLAGGRGQFF.